Sequencing of this T cell receptor beta chain was carried out in a study of T cell changes during pregnancy in multiple sclerosis. Looked up from germline, CDR1 is SGHVS and CDR2 is FQNEAQ. Trimming pared 8 bases from V and 1 base from J, leaving 18 bases between. The CDR3 sequence is 16 residues long. Generated by immunoSEQ multiplex PCR, the TCRdb table keeps only in-frame clones and is missing some. There are about 73,000 clones in the sample; 80% to 95% occur only once, and about 2.8% lies in the top ten. The chain couples TRBV7-8 to TRBJ1-5; the D gene is possibly TRBD1 (6 bases). The starting material was peripheral blood, obtained in the third trimester of pregnancy. The receptor comes from a female donor in good health, enrolled as a control in a pregnancy study. The CDR3 nucleotides read TGTGCCAGCGGCTCCAAGAGGGGGACGAGCAATCAGCCCCAGCATTTT. Its translation is CASGSKRGTSNQPQHF.